The 30 T cell receptor beta chains reported below all come from one sample, sequenced in a study of shared clonotypes between healthy human individuals. Using immunoSEQ multiplex PCR, the repertoire was profiled, and TCRdb retains in-frame clones only, with some absent. The table has about 600,000 clones, about 80% seen once; the top ten hold about 12%. The sequencing sample was made of PBMCs. All receptors derive from a middle-aged woman in good health. Some clones in this sample may be carry-over from other donors' samples.

The chain employs TRBV7-2 and TRBJ2-2; D is perhaps TRBD1 or TRBD2 (5 bases each). Germline-derived CDR1 and CDR2 are SGHTA and FQGNSA. The CDR3 length is 16 residues. V lost 5 bases, J lost 0 bases, and 13 bases lay in between. CDR3 sequence reads: CASSPRGLANTGELFF. The DNA of the CDR3 is TGTGCCAGCAGCCCCCGGGGCCTAGCGAACACCGGGGAGCTGTTTTTT.

The chain joins TRBV29-1 to TRBJ1-6; a possible D gene is TRBD1 (5 bases). From germline, CDR1 is SQVTM and CDR2 ANQGSEA. CDR3 length: 12 amino acids. V lost 4 bases to trimming and J lost 9 bases, with 10 bases between them. CDR3 bases: TGCAGCGTTGGGGACTCGGGTTCACCCCTCCACTTT. It encodes CSVGDSGSPLHF.

The V gene is TRBV7-6, the J gene TRBJ2-1; 8 bases agree with TRBD1. Germline V gene data show CDR1 as SGHVS and CDR2 as FNYEAQ. The CDR3 extends over 15 amino acids. The trim removed 3 bases at V and 8 bases at J, leaving 9 bases unmatched. The CDR3 DNA reads TGTGCCAGCAGCTTTAGGACAGGGTATGGGGATGAGCAGTTCTTC. This sequence encodes CASSFRTGYGDEQFF.

The V and J genes are TRBV6-6 and TRBJ1-4; 8 positions match TRBD1. There are 15 residues in the CDR3. Germline CDR1 and CDR2: MNHNY and SVGAGI (reference sequence). J was trimmed by 7 bases and V by 5 bases; bases with no gene match: 9. CDR3 in amino acids: CASSHGTGEAEKLFF. The CDR3 nucleotides are TGTGCCAGCAGTCACGGGACAGGAGAGGCTGAAAAACTGTTTTTT.

This chain joins TRBV7-2 and TRBJ1-4; 7 nucleotides agree with TRBD1. Germline V gene lookup returns CDR1 SGHTA and CDR2 FQGNSA. Trimming removed 5 bases from V and 4 bases from J; junction bases left unmatched: 10. This CDR3 is built from 16 residues. Written as DNA, the CDR3 is TGTGCCAGCAGCCGACTCCAACAGGGGCGTAATGAAAAACTGTTTTTT. It translates to CASSRLQQGRNEKLFF. The whole variable domain, remainder taken from reference TRBV7-2 and TRBJ1-4, is GAGVSQSPSNKVTEKGKDVELRCDPISGHTALYWYRQSLGQGLEFLIYFQGNSAPDKSGLPSDRFSAERTGGSVSTLTIQRTQQEDSAVYLCASSRLQQGRNEKLFFGSGTQLSVL.

The count of this clone is one. The chain uses TRBV7-2 and TRBJ2-2; D is unclear. V was pared by 5 bases and J by 6 bases, with 13 bases between. In germline, CDR1 is SGHTA, CDR2 FQGNSA. This CDR3 has 14 amino acids. CDR3 sequence reads: CASSLPGSAGELFF. DNA of the CDR3: TGTGCCAGCAGCCTCCCCGGCTCGGCCGGGGAGCTGTTTTTT.

The rearrangement uses TRBV14 and TRBJ2-1, with 7 bases fitting TRBD2. This CDR3 contains 14 residues. V dropped 1 base and J dropped 9; count of bases not matched to a gene: 6. Germline assignment: CDR1 SGHDN and CDR2 FVKESK. The CDR3 region is CASSQGGRALEQFF. In DNA form, the CDR3 reads TGTGCCAGCAGCCAAGGTGGGAGGGCCCTTGAGCAGTTCTTC. The variable domain in full, with the rest retrieved from reference TRBV14 and TRBJ2-1, is EAGVTQFPSHSVIEKGQTVTLRCDPISGHDNLYWYRRVMGKEIKFLLHFVKESKQDESGMPNNRFLAERTGGTYSTLKVQPAELEDSGVYFCASSQGGRALEQFFGPGTRLTVL.

The chain links TRBV18 to TRBJ2-7; 9 nucleotides agree with TRBD1. The germline V gene encodes CDR1 KGHSH and CDR2 LQKENI. The V and J ends lost 1 base and 7 bases, in that order; junction bases with no gene match: 11. The CDR3 length is 16 residues. CDR3 nucleotide sequence: TGTGCCAGCTCACCACTAAGCGGACAGGGGATGCGAGAGCAGTACTTC. Protein sequence: CASSPLSGQGMREQYF.

This clone has at least ten counts. The genes are TRBV10-2 and TRBJ2-3, with TRBD2 as a possible D gene (6 bases). Trimming took 3 bases from V and 5 from J, leaving 12 bases between them. This CDR3 region has 14 residues. Per germline, CDR1 WSHSY and CDR2 SAAADI. The CDR3 nucleotides are TGCGCCAGCAGTGAAACGGGAGTTGGAGATACGCAGTATTTT. Translation gives CASSETGVGDTQYF.

This clone was detected ten times or more. The chain links TRBV19 to TRBJ2-7, with TRBD2 identical over 8 bases. Germline V CDR1 and CDR2: LNHDA, SQIVND (reference sequence). Trimming took 3 bases from V and 9 from J; bases not matched to a gene: 10. The CDR3 is 14 amino acids. The CDR3 is CASSITGGRPVQYF. The CDR3 DNA is TGTGCCAGTAGTATTACGGGAGGGAGACCTGTGCAGTACTTC.

V and J are TRBV4-2 and TRBJ2-2, with D tentatively TRBD2 (6 bases). The V gene's germline CDR1 is LGHNA and CDR2 YNFKEQ. With 1 base removed from V and 0 bases from J, the gap between germline ends came to 12 bases. CDR3 length: 17 residues. CDR3 sequence: CASSQVGGATNTGELFF. In nucleotides, the CDR3 is TGTGCCAGCAGCCAAGTCGGGGGAGCTACGAACACCGGGGAGCTGTTTTTT.

V gene TRBV7-8 combines with J gene TRBJ2-1, with 8 nucleotides matching TRBD2. This CDR3 spans 16 amino acids. The trim removed 5 bases at V and 0 bases at J, leaving 6 bases unmatched. CDR1 and CDR2 from the germline V gene are SGHVS and FQNEAQ. CDR3 nucleotides: TGTGCCAGCAGCCCACGAAGCGGGAGCTCCTACAATGAGCAGTTCTTC. Its protein product is CASSPRSGSSYNEQFF.

The chain combines TRBV7-3 with TRBJ2-1, with TRBD2 matching 8 bases. CDR3 length equals 18 residues. Looked up from germline, CDR1 is SGHTA and CDR2 is FQGTGA. Germline trimming cut 4 bases from V and 2 bases from J; bases unmatched to any gene: 13. In DNA form, the CDR3 reads TGTGCCAGCAGCTCAGACCCCCGGGGAGCGGGAGCCTACAATGAGCAGTTCTTC. Translation gives CASSSDPRGAGAYNEQFF.

The CDR3 DNA is TGTGCCAGTACAACTAGCGGAAACACCGGGGAGCTGTTTTTT. Protein: CASTTSGNTGELFF. This chain connects TRBV19 to TRBJ2-2; 8 bases agree with TRBD2. This CDR3 has 14 residues. The J segment lost 2 bases and the V segment lost 7 bases, leaving 3 bases of the junction unmatched. Germline V gene sequence: CDR1 LNHDA, CDR2 SQIVND (reference sequence).

This clone was observed a single time. This rearrangement joins TRBV11-2 to TRBJ1-2; D is ambiguous. The ends were cut back, 6 bases at V and 10 bases at J, with 15 bases in the middle. Germline values: CDR1 SGHAT, CDR2 FQNNGV. CDR3 length: 12 residues. In DNA form, the CDR3 reads TGTGCCAGCAGGTTCGATTCGGTGGACTACACCTTC. Translated, it gives CASRFDSVDYTF.

The rearrangement links TRBV7-9 to TRBJ1-1; no clear D gene. Trimming pared 3 bases from V and 0 bases from J, leaving 5 bases between. Per germline, CDR1 SEHNR and CDR2 FQNEAQ (reference sequence). The CDR3 covers 13 residues. CDR3 in amino acids: CASSLTLNTEAFF. CDR3 nucleotide sequence: TGTGCCAGCAGCTTGACCTTGAACACTGAAGCTTTCTTT.

This clone occurred once. The sample has other DNA sequences that encode this CDR3 too. The chain has TRBV18 and TRBJ2-2; no clear D gene. Germline values: CDR1 KGHSH, CDR2 LQKENI. V lost 1 base to trimming and J lost 1 base, with 1 base between them. This CDR3 has 13 amino acids. The CDR3 region has the DNA TGTGCCAGCTCACCACGGAACACCGGGGAGCTGTTTTTT. Translated, it gives CASSPRNTGELFF.

This clone was counted a few times. The genes are TRBV11-2 and TRBJ2-1; D uncertain. CDR1 and CDR2 (germline): SGHAT, FQNNGV. CDR3 length equals 15 residues. Between the trimmed V and J ends, which lost 5 bases and 7 bases, there was a span of 18 bases. The CDR3 DNA sequence: TGTGCCAGCAGCCCGATGGGTTTAGGTCGAAATGAGCAGTTCTTC. This encodes CASSPMGLGRNEQFF.

This clone was counted a few times. This chain uses TRBV29-1 with TRBJ2-3; 7 nucleotides align to TRBD1. The J segment lost 6 bases and the V segment lost 5 bases, leaving 8 bases of the junction unmatched. This CDR3 contains 13 residues. The germline V gene has CDR1 SQVTM and CDR2 ANQGSEA. The CDR3 sequence: CSVIIQGSDTQYF. CDR3 nucleotides: TGCAGCGTTATCATACAGGGGTCGGATACGCAGTATTTT.

The chain combines TRBV6-5 with TRBJ2-7, with a weak D call TRBD1 (5 bases). Germline values: CDR1 MNHEY, CDR2 SVGAGI. V was trimmed by 8 bases and J by 5 bases, leaving 13 bases between them. This CDR3 has 12 amino acids. Here the CDR3 reads CASGQGTHEQYF. The CDR3 region has the DNA TGTGCCAGCGGGCAGGGAACCCACGAGCAGTACTTC.

This clone appeared many times. J is TRBJ2-3 and V is TRBV6-4; D could derive from TRBD1 or TRBD2 (6 bases each). Germline V gives CDR1 MRHNA, CDR2 SNTAGT. The CDR3 runs 16 residues. The V end was cut by 0 bases, the J end by 4 bases, with 14 bases between. CDR3 sequence: CASSDSRGAGSDTQYF. The CDR3 DNA follows: TGTGCCAGCAGTGACTCGAGGGGGGCCGGCTCAGATACGCAGTATTTT.

The chain links TRBV27 to TRBJ1-2, with 8 bases identical to TRBD1. This CDR3 contains 14 residues. Losses at the gene ends were 8 bases for V and 8 bases for J; bases not matched to a gene: 13. Looked up from germline, CDR1 is MNHEY and CDR2 is SMNVEV (reference sequence). CDR3 loop: CASYDGQGVQGYTF. CDR3 coding DNA: TGTGCCAGCTATGATGGACAGGGCGTGCAGGGCTACACCTTC.

A word on this clone: Additional DNA sequences in this sample encode the identical CDR3. In nucleotides, the CDR3 is TGTGCCAGCAGTTACGGGGGGTACACTGAAGCTTTCTTT. Translating gives CASSYGGYTEAFF. The chain uses TRBV6-5 and TRBJ1-1; D is possibly TRBD1 (5 bases). The germline V gene encodes CDR1 MNHEY and CDR2 SVGAGI. With 2 bases removed from V and 3 bases from J, the gap between germline ends came to 7 bases. The CDR3 is made up of 13 amino acids.

The chain combines TRBV29-1 with TRBJ2-7, with 14 bases lining up with TRBD2. The germline gives CDR1 SQVTM, CDR2 ANQGSEA. The length of the CDR3 is 14 residues. Trimming removed 6 bases from V and 4 bases from J; junction bases left unmatched: 5. The CDR3 is CSVGGTSGSYEQYF. DNA of the CDR3: TGCAGCGTGGGAGGGACTAGCGGGAGTTACGAGCAGTACTTC.

Details on this clone: Other DNA variants within this sample encode the same CDR3. CDR3: CASSLGVAGPYEQYF. In DNA, the CDR3 is TGTGCCAGCAGCTTAGGAGTAGCAGGGCCCTACGAGCAGTACTTC. The chain couples TRBV11-2 to TRBJ2-7, with TRBD1 as a possible D gene (5 bases). CDR1 SGHAT and CDR2 FQNNGV come from the germline V gene. The CDR3 covers 15 residues. Trimming removed 1 base at V and 2 bases at J, with 12 bases between. The variable domain in full, completed from reference TRBV11-2 and TRBJ2-7, reads EAGVAQSPRYKIIEKRQSVAFWCNPISGHATLYWYQQILGQGPKLLIQFQNNGVVDDSQLPKDRFSAERLKGVDSTLKIQPAKLEDSAVYLCASSLGVAGPYEQYFGPGTRLTVT.

This clone was picked up a small number of times. The chain has TRBV11-2 and TRBJ2-3, with 12 nucleotides matching TRBD2. CDR1 and CDR2 (germline): SGHAT, FQNNGV. The CDR3 extends over 15 amino acids. J lost 4 bases, V lost 6 bases, and 5 bases had no gene match. The CDR3 sequence: CASRRLAGGADTQYF. Written as DNA, the CDR3 is TGTGCCAGCAGACGCCTAGCGGGAGGGGCAGATACGCAGTATTTT.

The V gene is TRBV28, the J gene TRBJ1-2; possible D gene TRBD1, 6 bases. CDR1 MDHEN and CDR2 SYDVKM come from the germline V gene. This CDR3 spans 12 amino acids. V was shortened by 5 bases and J by 4 bases, with 8 bases between the two germline ends. CDR3 sequence: CASSPDSYGYTF. In DNA form, the CDR3 reads TGTGCCAGCAGTCCGGACAGCTATGGCTACACCTTC.

This clone occurred a few times. The chain joins TRBV29-1 to TRBJ2-7; 7 bases line up with TRBD2. This CDR3 comprises 11 residues. CDR1 SQVTM and CDR2 ANQGSEA come from the germline V gene. V lost 6 bases and J lost 5; bases outside the gene matches: 4. The CDR3 DNA reads as TGCAGCGTGGGGCTAGCGGACGAGCAGTACTTC. Amino acids: CSVGLADEQYF.

The chain combines TRBV7-3 with TRBJ2-1, with D maybe TRBD1 (5 bases). Germline values: CDR1 SGHTA, CDR2 FQGTGA. V was clipped by 1 base and J by 9 bases, with 10 bases between them. The CDR3 extends over 13 amino acids. CDR3 nucleotide sequence: TGTGCCAGCAGCTTAAATGGTCAGGGTGAGCAGTTCTTC. Amino acid sequence: CASSLNGQGEQFF.

This clone was picked up one time. V is TRBV30 and J is TRBJ2-7, with D uncertain. Germline V gives CDR1 GTSNPN, CDR2 SVGIG (reference sequence). V dropped 0 bases and J dropped 2 bases, with 8 bases sitting between them. The CDR3 has 13 amino acids. The CDR3, as DNA: TGTGCCTGGAGTGTCGGGTCCCCCTACGAGCAGTACTTC. This codes for CAWSVGSPYEQYF.